Described below is a single T cell receptor (beta chain) sequence and its context. Deletions cut 5 bases from V and 4 bases from J, with 9 bases between. Germline CDR1 is SQVTM and CDR2 is ANQGSEA. The CDR3 has 12 residues. This specimen belongs to a study of breast tumors, draining lymph nodes, adjacent tissues. TCRdb called the multiplex PCR reads again in MiXCR, with one record for every CDR3 protein. The table lists 15,000 to 20,000 distinct CDR3 sequences, roughly two fifths of them singletons. Sequencing used breast tumor tissue. This clonotype was obtained from a female donor with breast cancer. Some clones in this sample may be carry-over from other donors' samples. The chain links TRBV29-1 to TRBJ2-1; D call uncertain. The CDR3 region is CSVRNNYNEQFF. CDR3 DNA: TGCAGCGTTAGAAACAATTACAATGAGCAGTTCTTC.